Presented here are 9 T cell receptor beta chains from one specimen sequenced in a study of cytomegalovirus exposure and HLA in healthy donors. The PCR was carried out with 60 Vbeta primers and 13 Jbeta primers. Generated by immunoSEQ multiplex PCR, the TCRdb table keeps only in-frame clones and is missing some. The table shows 140,000 or so clones, with 80% to 85% occurring only once. Source material: PBMCs. The receptors shown here come from a male donor in good health and CMV-seronegative.

The chain uses TRBV14 and TRBJ2-7, with D perhaps matching TRBD1 (6 bases). The CDR3 is made up of 16 amino acids. Looked up from germline, CDR1 is SGHDN and CDR2 is FVKESK. Trimming stripped 0 bases from V and 5 bases from J, with 17 bases between. The CDR3 spells CASSQDQTGKRDEQYF. DNA of the CDR3: TGTGCCAGCAGCCAAGATCAAACAGGGAAACGAGACGAGCAGTACTTC.

The chain uses TRBV6-5 and TRBJ2-7; tentatively, D is TRBD2 (5 bases). Germline CDR1 is MNHEY and CDR2 is SVGAGI. This CDR3 region has 13 residues. The V gene lost 4 bases and the J gene lost 2 bases, with 9 bases spanning the gap. The CDR3 loop reads CASSSGVPYEQYF. As DNA, the CDR3 is TGTGCCAGCAGTTCCGGGGTTCCCTACGAGCAGTACTTC.

Details on this clone: An end of the junction differs from the germline gene, which may be a read error. The chain carries TRBV28 and TRBJ1-4; no definite D call. Germline V CDR1 and CDR2: MDHEN, SYDVKM. The CDR3 is made up of 15 amino acids. The CDR3 DNA follows: TGTGCCAGCAGTTCCACCGCAGAAAGTTGGAGATTGGAGATTTTT. It codes for CASSSTAESWRLEIF.

The V gene is TRBV7-9, the J gene TRBJ2-5, with D tentatively TRBD2 (6 bases). Looked up from germline, CDR1 is SEHNR and CDR2 is FQNEAQ (reference sequence). CDR3 length equals 14 residues. V lost 7 bases, J lost 1 base, and 13 bases lay in between. The CDR3 protein is CASNLGLGQETQYF. The CDR3 nucleotides are TGTGCCAGCAACCTGGGACTGGGCCAAGAGACCCAGTACTTC.

The genes are TRBV7-8 and TRBJ1-5; 10 bases agree with TRBD1. Germline CDR1 is SGHVS and CDR2 is FQNEAQ. Trimming at V came to 4 bases and at J to 5 bases, leaving 14 bases not matched to a gene. The CDR3 sequence is 18 residues long. CDR3 sequence: CASSYRTGGAKGYQPQHF. The CDR3 DNA is TGTGCCAGCAGCTACAGGACAGGGGGAGCGAAGGGTTATCAGCCCCAGCATTTT.

The chain joins TRBV9 to TRBJ2-1, with 7 bases identical to TRBD1. V shed 2 bases and J 5 bases; nucleotides not matched to a gene: 4. The CDR3 is 14 residues long. CDR1 SGDLS and CDR2 YYNGEE come from the germline V gene. CDR3 DNA: TGTGCCAGCAGCGTCCTCACAGGGGACAATGAGCAGTTCTTC. This gives the protein CASSVLTGDNEQFF.

The chain uses TRBV7-9 and TRBJ2-3; 7 nucleotides match TRBD2. The V and J ends lost 5 bases and 1 base, in that order; junction bases with no gene match: 6. Germline V gene sequence: CDR1 SEHNR, CDR2 FQNEAQ (reference sequence). This CDR3 has 15 residues. CDR3 nucleotides: TGTGCCAGCAGCCCCAAGCGGGGAGGCACAGATACGCAGTATTTT. It encodes CASSPKRGGTDTQYF.

The genes are TRBV11-2 and TRBJ1-1; D is unresolved. Per germline, CDR1 SGHAT and CDR2 FQNNGV. This CDR3 is 13 amino acids long. Trimming left V 8 bases short and J 1 base short, with 11 bases between. The CDR3 loop reads CASGSVWNTEAFF. The CDR3 DNA reads TGTGCCAGCGGAAGCGTTTGGAACACTGAAGCTTTCTTT.

About this clone itself: Within the sample, other DNA sequences also encode this same CDR3. This chain joins TRBV27 and TRBJ1-6; 7 bases fit TRBD1. The CDR3 runs to 14 residues. Germline-derived CDR1 and CDR2 are MNHEY and SMNVEV (reference sequence). V was pared by 2 bases and J by 5 bases, with 0 bases of the junction left unmatched. The DNA for the CDR3 is TGTGCCAGCAGTTTAGGACAGGATAATTCACCCCTCCACTTT. It specifies CASSLGQDNSPLHF.